The source of this T cell receptor (beta chain) is a study of CD8 T cells in Susac syndrome. This clonotype was counted a single time. Reverse transcription of roughly 0.5 to 1 ug RNA was performed with random hexamers. MiXCR was run by TCRdb on the immunoSEQ multiplex PCR reads, yielding one entry per CDR3 protein. The sample has some 190,000 distinct CDR3 sequences; 90% to 95% are singletons. The CDR3 loop spans 16 amino acids. Trimming stripped 1 base from V and 6 bases from J, with 19 bases between. Germline V gives CDR1 DFQATT, CDR2 SNEGSKA (reference sequence). The V call is TRBV20-1, the J call TRBJ2-1; possible D gene TRBD2, 5 bases. This clonotype was obtained from a human donor in good health. The sample taken for sequencing was CD4+ T cells from PBMCs. CDR3 nucleotide sequence: TGCAGTGCTAGAGGCTCTGGACTCCCATGGGGCAATGAGCAGTTCTTC. Translated, it gives CSARGSGLPWGNEQFF.